These 19 T cell receptor beta chains were sequenced from one sample in a study of shared clonotypes between healthy human individuals (dated by TCRdb to 2018 to 2021). CD8 naive samples were obtained by positive selection for CCR7 among CD45RO-negative cells, yielding a CD45RA+CCR7+ population from which TemRA cells were excluded. Preparation of the library involved the immunoSEQ multiplex PCR assay. TCRdb's version of the immuneACCESS table is confined to in-frame rearrangements and falls short of the full clone set. An unresolved V gene accounts for under half of the shortfall where checked; the remainder is of unknown origin. The sample table contains some 2.1 million clones; only one count was recorded for 85% to 95% of them. The top ten clones comprise over 1.5% of the sample. The sequenced sample consisted of naive CD8+ T cells from PBMCs. This sample's cell subset or site label indicates: CD45RA+CCR7+. All receptors come from a man between 18 and 35 years old in good health. Some clones in this sample may be carry-over from other donors' samples.

This chain uses TRBV6-6 with TRBJ2-2; TRBD2 matches 8 bases. Looked up from germline, CDR1 is MNHNY and CDR2 is SVGAGI (reference sequence). The length of the CDR3 is 16 residues. V dropped 4 bases and J dropped 3; count of bases not matched to a gene: 7. CDR3 sequence reads: CASSSIAGRHTGELFF. Written as DNA, the CDR3 is TGTGCCAGCAGTTCAATAGCGGGACGGCACACCGGGGAGCTGTTTTTT.

The chain uses TRBV13 and TRBJ2-7; a weak D match, TRBD2 (5 bases). The ends were cut back, 4 bases at V and 0 bases at J, with 16 bases in the middle. There are 16 residues in the CDR3. CDR1 is PRHDT, CDR2 FYEKMQ, per germline (reference sequence). The CDR3, as DNA: TGTGCCAGCAGCTCACCGTTCACACGGGACTCCTACGAGCAGTACTTC. Its protein is CASSSPFTRDSYEQYF.

V usage is TRBV7-9 and J usage is TRBJ2-7; 7 bases agree with TRBD1. After removal of 0 bases from V and 2 bases from J, the junction contained 1 base not matched to a gene. The length of the CDR3 is 14 residues. Germline V gives CDR1 SEHNR, CDR2 FQNEAQ (reference sequence). CDR3 nucleotides: TGTGCCAGCAGCTTAGCGGACAGGCCCTACGAGCAGTACTTC. This codes for CASSLADRPYEQYF.

The genes are TRBV4-1 and TRBJ2-5, with 13 bases that match TRBD2. The CDR3 runs 16 residues. Germline V gene lookup returns CDR1 MGHRA and CDR2 YSYEKL. J lost 4 bases, V lost 0 bases, and 2 bases had no gene match. The CDR3 DNA reads as TGCGCCAGCAGCCAAGATTGGACTAGCGGGAGAGAGACCCAGTACTTC. It is translated as CASSQDWTSGRETQYF.

The chain employs TRBV7-9 and TRBJ1-1; unclear D gene. Trimming took off 3 bases at V and 0 bases at J, with 8 bases between the two ends. Germline CDR1 is SEHNR and CDR2 is FQNEAQ (reference sequence). The CDR3 runs to 14 residues. The CDR3 loop is CASSFTDVNTEAFF. CDR3 nucleotides: TGTGCCAGCAGCTTTACAGATGTGAACACTGAAGCTTTCTTT.

This chain uses TRBV7-3 with TRBJ2-7; no definite D call. Looked up from germline, CDR1 is SGHTA and CDR2 is FQGTGA. The CDR3 runs to 13 residues. Trimming stripped 5 bases from V and 3 bases from J, with 11 bases between. The CDR3 is CASSPGVGYEQYF. CDR3 in DNA: TGTGCCAGCAGCCCCGGAGTTGGCTACGAGCAGTACTTC.

In regard to this clone: Other DNA sequences from this sample encode an identical CDR3 as well. CDR3: CASSPRLASSYNEQFF. Here the CDR3 DNA reads TGTGCCAGCAGCCCCAGACTAGCGAGCTCCTACAATGAGCAGTTCTTC. The chain uses TRBV7-2 and TRBJ2-1, with 8 bases identical to TRBD2. The CDR3 extends over 16 amino acids. J gave up 0 bases and V 5 bases, and 6 bases lay outside the gene matches. CDR1 and CDR2 (germline): SGHTA, FQGNSA.

V gene TRBV4-2 combines with J gene TRBJ2-7, with unresolved D. The germline V gene has CDR1 LGHNA and CDR2 YNFKEQ. CDR3 length: 16 amino acids. V lost 0 bases and J 5 bases, leaving 17 bases between the germline ends. CDR3 sequence (DNA): TGTGCCAGCAGCCAAGAGGTCGGACCTCGGTGGGACGAGCAGTACTTC. It codes for CASSQEVGPRWDEQYF.

The gene calls are TRBV28 and TRBJ2-7; D is possibly TRBD1 or TRBD2 (5 bases each). Germline assignment: CDR1 MDHEN and CDR2 SYDVKM. V was trimmed by 5 bases and J by 1 base, leaving 18 bases between them. The CDR3 consists of 16 residues. The CDR3 bases are TGTGCCAGCAGTCCACCACACGGGACGGGATCCTACGAGCAGTACTTC. Amino acid sequence: CASSPPHGTGSYEQYF.

This rearrangement joins TRBV9 to TRBJ2-2, with D perhaps matching TRBD2 (6 bases). Germline assignment: CDR1 SGDLS and CDR2 YYNGEE. Trimming left V 6 bases short and J 3 bases short, with 21 bases between. The CDR3 spans 17 residues. CDR3 region: CASTDKTGAVYTGELFF. The CDR3 DNA is TGTGCCAGCACCGATAAGACGGGAGCGGTATACACCGGGGAGCTGTTTTTT.

This clone appeared a single time. The chain is built from TRBV29-1 and TRBJ2-1; 9 nucleotides match TRBD2. The CDR3 has 13 residues. Trimming at V came to 6 bases and at J to 3 bases, leaving 3 bases not matched to a gene. Germline assignment: CDR1 SQVTM and CDR2 ANQGSEA. The CDR3 DNA reads TGCAGCGTAGGACTAGCGAGCTACAATGAGCAGTTCTTC. Amino acids: CSVGLASYNEQFF.

V gene TRBV15 combines with J gene TRBJ2-5; 8 nucleotides match TRBD2. The J call could be wrong; TRBJ2-7 is a better fit for the DNA end. The CDR3 is 14 amino acids. The germline V gene encodes CDR1 LNHNV and CDR2 YYDKDF (reference sequence). The CDR3 reads CATSREAGGYEQYF. The CDR3 DNA reads TGTGCCACCAGCAGAGAGGCGGGAGGATACGAGCAGTACTTC.

This sequence joins TRBV4-1 and TRBJ2-7; 7 bases are shared with TRBD1. This CDR3 comprises 14 residues. In germline, CDR1 is MGHRA, CDR2 YSYEKL. Trimming took 4 bases from V and 2 from J; bases not matched to a gene: 5. The CDR3 region has the DNA TGCGCCAGCAGCCGGTTGGGACAGACCTACGAGCAGTACTTC. The encoded protein is CASSRLGQTYEQYF.

V is TRBV6-5 and J is TRBJ2-5, with a tentative D call TRBD2 (5 bases). In germline, CDR1 is MNHEY, CDR2 SVGAGI. The V gene lost 5 bases and the J gene lost 8 bases, with 12 bases spanning the gap. The CDR3 spans 12 residues. The CDR3 reads CASSDLRATQYF. CDR3 nucleotide sequence: TGTGCCAGCAGTGACTTGAGGGCAACCCAGTACTTC.

The chain is built from TRBV7-3 and TRBJ2-1, with 7 positions matching TRBD2. After removal of 2 bases from V and 8 bases from J, the junction contained 9 bases not matched to a gene. The CDR3 consists of 15 residues. Germline assignment: CDR1 SGHTA and CDR2 FQGTGA. CDR3 amino acids: CASSLLGQGGDEQFF. DNA for the CDR3: TGTGCCAGCAGCTTATTGGGTCAGGGAGGGGATGAGCAGTTCTTC.

This rearrangement joins TRBV4-1 to TRBJ2-3; D may be TRBD1 or TRBD2 (5 bases each). The CDR3 consists of 13 residues. Germline V lookup: CDR1 MGHRA, CDR2 YSYEKL. Trimming took 1 base from V and 14 from J, leaving 16 bases between them. The CDR3 DNA sequence: TGCGCCAGCAGCCAAGGCCCCGGGACCCTCCTGTATTTT. It encodes CASSQGPGTLLYF.

The rearrangement uses TRBV10-3 and TRBJ1-1, with no clear D. The germline CDR1 and CDR2 sequences are ENHRY and SYGVKD. V shed 7 bases and J shed 0 bases, with 12 bases lying between them. The CDR3 has 14 residues. CDR3 amino acids: CAIKAYGMNTEAFF. The CDR3 nucleotides are TGTGCCATCAAGGCTTACGGAATGAACACTGAAGCTTTCTTT.

The J gene is TRBJ1-6, the V gene TRBV7-9; a possible D gene is TRBD1 (6 bases). This CDR3 region has 15 residues. V gave up 1 base and J gave up 7 bases, with 11 bases separating them. Germline V gives CDR1 SEHNR, CDR2 FQNEAQ (reference sequence). This chain's CDR3 is CASSLGGPSNSPLHF. CDR3 DNA: TGTGCCAGCAGCTTAGGGGGGCCTTCAAATTCACCCCTCCACTTT.

This rearrangement joins TRBV5-1 to TRBJ2-3, with D uncertain. V lost 0 bases and J 5 bases, leaving 10 bases between the germline ends. The CDR3 consists of 14 residues. CDR1 is SGHRS, CDR2 YFSETQ, per germline. The CDR3 loop reads CASSLVPPGDTQYF. CDR3 DNA: TGCGCCAGCAGCTTGGTCCCACCGGGAGATACGCAGTATTTT.